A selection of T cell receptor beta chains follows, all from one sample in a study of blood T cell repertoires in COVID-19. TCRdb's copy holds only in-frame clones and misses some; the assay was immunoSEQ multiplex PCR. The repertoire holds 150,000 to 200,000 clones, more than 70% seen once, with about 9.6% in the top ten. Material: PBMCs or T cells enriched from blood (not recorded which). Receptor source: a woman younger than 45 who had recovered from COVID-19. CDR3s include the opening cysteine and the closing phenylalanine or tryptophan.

CDR3aa: CASSIGIWREMPTDTQYF
j_gene: TRBJ2-3
v_gene: TRBV19

CDR3aa: CASSEFVQGALSEQYF
j_gene: TRBJ2-7
v_gene: TRBV6-1

CDR3aa: CASSLVGGRILF
j_gene: TRBJ2-1
v_gene: TRBV7-9

CDR3aa: CASSQAQGTNYGYTF
j_gene: TRBJ1-2
v_gene: TRBV3-1/TRBV3-2

CDR3aa: CASSIGSGTGRYGYTF
j_gene: TRBJ1-2
v_gene: TRBV5-6

CDR3aa: CASRAGGSIAPLHF
j_gene: TRBJ1-6
v_gene: TRBV28

CDR3aa: CASSIPGGASEKLFF
j_gene: TRBJ1-4
v_gene: TRBV5-8

CDR3aa: CASSQVGGGSYGYTF
j_gene: TRBJ1-2
v_gene: TRBV14

CDR3aa: CASSTTTGLAAINEQFF
j_gene: TRBJ2-1
v_gene: TRBV21-1

CDR3aa: CASSLGRAHEQFF
j_gene: TRBJ2-1
v_gene: TRBV27